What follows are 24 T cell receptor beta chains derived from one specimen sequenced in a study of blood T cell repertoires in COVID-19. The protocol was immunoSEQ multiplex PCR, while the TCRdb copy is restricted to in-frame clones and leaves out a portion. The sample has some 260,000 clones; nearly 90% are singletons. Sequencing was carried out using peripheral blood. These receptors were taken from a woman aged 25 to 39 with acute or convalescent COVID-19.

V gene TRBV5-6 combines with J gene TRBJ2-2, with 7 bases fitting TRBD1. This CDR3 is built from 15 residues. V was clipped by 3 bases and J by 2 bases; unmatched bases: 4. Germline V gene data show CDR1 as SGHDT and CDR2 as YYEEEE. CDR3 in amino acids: CASSWGQINTGELFF. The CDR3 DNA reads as TGTGCCAGCAGCTGGGGACAGATTAACACCGGGGAGCTGTTTTTT.

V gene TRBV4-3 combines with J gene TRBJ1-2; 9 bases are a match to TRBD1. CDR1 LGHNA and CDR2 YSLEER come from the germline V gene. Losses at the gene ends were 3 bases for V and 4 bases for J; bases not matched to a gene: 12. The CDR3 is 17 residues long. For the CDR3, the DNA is TGCGCCAGCAGCCAGCCAACTGGACAGGGGTCCCCCTATGGCTACACCTTC. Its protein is CASSQPTGQGSPYGYTF.

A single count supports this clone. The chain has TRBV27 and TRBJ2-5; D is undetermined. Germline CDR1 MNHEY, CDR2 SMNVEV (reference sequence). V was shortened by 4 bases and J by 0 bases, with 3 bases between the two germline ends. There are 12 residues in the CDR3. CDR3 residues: CASSYNQETQYF. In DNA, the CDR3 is TGTGCCAGCAGTTATAACCAAGAGACCCAGTACTTC.

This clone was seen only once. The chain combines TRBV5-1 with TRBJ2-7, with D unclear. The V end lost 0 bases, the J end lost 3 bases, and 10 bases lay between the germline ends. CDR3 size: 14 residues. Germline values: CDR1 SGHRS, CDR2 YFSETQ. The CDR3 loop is CASSLEKSVYEQYF. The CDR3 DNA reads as TGCGCCAGCAGCTTGGAAAAATCGGTCTACGAGCAGTACTTC. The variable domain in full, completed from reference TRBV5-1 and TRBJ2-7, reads KAGVTQTPRYLIKTRGQQVTLSCSPISGHRSVSWYQQTPGQGLQFLFEYFSETQRNKGNFPGRFSGRQFSNSRSEMNVSTLELGDSALYLCASSLEKSVYEQYFGPGTRLTVT.

In nucleotides, the CDR3 is TGTGCTAGTGGGTACCACAGGGGCTACAATGAGCAGTTCTTC. It is translated as CASGYHRGYNEQFF. The chain uses TRBV12-5 and TRBJ2-1; 7 positions match TRBD1. Germline V gives CDR1 LGHNT, CDR2 FRNRAP. There are 14 residues in the CDR3. V dropped 6 bases and J dropped 3; count of bases not matched to a gene: 5.

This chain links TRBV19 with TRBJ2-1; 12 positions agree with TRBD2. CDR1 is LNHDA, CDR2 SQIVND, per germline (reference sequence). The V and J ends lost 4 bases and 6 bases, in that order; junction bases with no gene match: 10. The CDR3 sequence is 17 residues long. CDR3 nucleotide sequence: TGTGCCAGTAGTAAACGACTAGCGGGAGAACTCTCCAATGAGCAGTTCTTC. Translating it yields CASSKRLAGELSNEQFF. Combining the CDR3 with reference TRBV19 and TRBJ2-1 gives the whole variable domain DGGITQSPKYLFRKEGQNVTLSCEQNLNHDAMYWYRQDPGQGLRLIYYSQIVNDFQKGDIAEGYSVSREKKESFPLTVTSAQKNPTAFYLCASSKRLAGELSNEQFFGPGTRLTVL.

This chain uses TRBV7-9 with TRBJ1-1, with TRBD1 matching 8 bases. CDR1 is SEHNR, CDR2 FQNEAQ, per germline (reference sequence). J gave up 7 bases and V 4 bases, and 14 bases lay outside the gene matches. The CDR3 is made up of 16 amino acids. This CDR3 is CASSSIGQGKGGEAFF. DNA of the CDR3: TGTGCCAGCAGCTCCATAGGACAGGGAAAAGGAGGTGAAGCTTTCTTT.

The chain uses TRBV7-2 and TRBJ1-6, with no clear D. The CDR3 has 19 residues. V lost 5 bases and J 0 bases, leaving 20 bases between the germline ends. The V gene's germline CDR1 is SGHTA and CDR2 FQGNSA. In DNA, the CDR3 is TGTGCCAGCAGCGCAGGAGGTCCAGTTTGGAGCTCCTATAATTCACCCCTCCACTTT. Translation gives CASSAGGPVWSSYNSPLHF.

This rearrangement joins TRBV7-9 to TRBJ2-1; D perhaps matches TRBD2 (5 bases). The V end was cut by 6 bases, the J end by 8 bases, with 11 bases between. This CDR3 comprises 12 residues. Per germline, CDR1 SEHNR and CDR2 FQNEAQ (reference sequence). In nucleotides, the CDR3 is TGTGCCAGCAGAGCGGCGTGGGATGAGCAGTTCTTC. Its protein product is CASRAAWDEQFF.

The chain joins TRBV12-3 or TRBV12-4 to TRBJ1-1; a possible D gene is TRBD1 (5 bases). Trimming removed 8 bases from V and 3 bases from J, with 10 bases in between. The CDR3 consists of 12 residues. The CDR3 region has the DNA TGTGCCAGCGGGGGGGGGTACACTGAAGCTTTCTTT. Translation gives CASGGGYTEAFF.

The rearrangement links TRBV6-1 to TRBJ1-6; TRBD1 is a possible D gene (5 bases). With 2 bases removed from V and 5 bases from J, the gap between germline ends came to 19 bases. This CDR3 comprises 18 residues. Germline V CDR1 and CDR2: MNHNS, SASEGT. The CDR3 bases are TGTGCCAGCAGTGAACGAGTGGGGGGAGGCTATAATAATTCACCCCTCCACTTT. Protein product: CASSERVGGGYNNSPLHF.

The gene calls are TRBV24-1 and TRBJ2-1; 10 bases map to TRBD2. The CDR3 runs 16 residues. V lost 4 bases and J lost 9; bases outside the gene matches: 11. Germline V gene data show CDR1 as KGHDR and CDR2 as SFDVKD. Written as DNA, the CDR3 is TGTGCCACCAGTGACCGCACTATCACTAGCGGGATTGAGCAGTTCTTC. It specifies CATSDRTITSGIEQFF.

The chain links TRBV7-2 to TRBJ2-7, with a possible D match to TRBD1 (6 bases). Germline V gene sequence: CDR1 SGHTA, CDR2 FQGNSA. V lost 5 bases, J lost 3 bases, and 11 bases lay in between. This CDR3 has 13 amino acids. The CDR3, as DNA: TGTGCCAGCAGCACATTGACAGGCTACGAGCAGTACTTC. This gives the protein CASSTLTGYEQYF. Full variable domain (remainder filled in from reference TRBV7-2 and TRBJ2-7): GAGVSQSPSNKVTEKGKDVELRCDPISGHTALYWYRQSLGQGLEFLIYFQGNSAPDKSGLPSDRFSAERTGGSVSTLTIQRTQQEDSAVYLCASSTLTGYEQYFGPGTRLTVT.

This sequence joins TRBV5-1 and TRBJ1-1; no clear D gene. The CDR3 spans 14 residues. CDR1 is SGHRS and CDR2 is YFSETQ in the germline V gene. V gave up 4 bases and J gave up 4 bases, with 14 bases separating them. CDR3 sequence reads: CASSPTRACTEAFF. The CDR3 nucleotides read TGCGCCAGCAGCCCAACCCGAGCGTGCACTGAAGCTTTCTTT.

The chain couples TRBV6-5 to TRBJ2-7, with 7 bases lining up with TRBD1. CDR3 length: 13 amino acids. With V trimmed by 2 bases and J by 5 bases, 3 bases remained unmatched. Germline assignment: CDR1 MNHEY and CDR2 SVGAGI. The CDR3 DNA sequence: TGTGCCAGCAGTTACACAGGGGCGAACGAGCAGTACTTC. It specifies CASSYTGANEQYF.

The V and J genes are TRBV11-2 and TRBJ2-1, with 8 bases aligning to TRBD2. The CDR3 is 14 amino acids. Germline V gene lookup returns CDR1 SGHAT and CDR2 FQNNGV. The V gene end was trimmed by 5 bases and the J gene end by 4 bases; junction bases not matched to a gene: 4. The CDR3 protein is CASSPIAGYNEQFF. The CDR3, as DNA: TGTGCCAGCAGCCCGATAGCGGGATACAATGAGCAGTTCTTC.

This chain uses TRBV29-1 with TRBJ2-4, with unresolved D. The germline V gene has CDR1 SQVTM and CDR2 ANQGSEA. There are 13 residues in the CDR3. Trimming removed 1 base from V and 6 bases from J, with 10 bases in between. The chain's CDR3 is CSVEGPLLNIQYF. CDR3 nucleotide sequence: TGCAGCGTTGAAGGGCCCTTATTAAACATTCAGTACTTC.

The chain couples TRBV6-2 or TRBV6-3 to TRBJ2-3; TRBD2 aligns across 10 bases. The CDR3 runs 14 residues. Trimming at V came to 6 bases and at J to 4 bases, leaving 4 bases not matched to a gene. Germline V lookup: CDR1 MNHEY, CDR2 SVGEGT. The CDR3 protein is CASSTAGGPDTQYF. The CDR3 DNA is TGTGCCAGCAGCACAGCGGGAGGGCCAGATACGCAGTATTTT.

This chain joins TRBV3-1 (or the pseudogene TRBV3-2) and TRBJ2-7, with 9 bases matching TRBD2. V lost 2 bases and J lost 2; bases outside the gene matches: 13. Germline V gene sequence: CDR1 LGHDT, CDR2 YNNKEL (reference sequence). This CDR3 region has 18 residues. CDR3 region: CASSQSPLSGRGPYEQYF. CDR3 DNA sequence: TGTGCCAGCAGCCAAAGTCCTCTTAGCGGGAGAGGCCCCTACGAGCAGTACTTC.

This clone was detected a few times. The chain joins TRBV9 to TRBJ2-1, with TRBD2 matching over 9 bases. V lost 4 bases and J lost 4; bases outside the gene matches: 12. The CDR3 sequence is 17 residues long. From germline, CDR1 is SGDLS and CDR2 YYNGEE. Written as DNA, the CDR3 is TGTGCCAGCAGCAAACAGGGAATAGCGGGAGAGTACAATGAGCAGTTCTTC. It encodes CASSKQGIAGEYNEQFF.

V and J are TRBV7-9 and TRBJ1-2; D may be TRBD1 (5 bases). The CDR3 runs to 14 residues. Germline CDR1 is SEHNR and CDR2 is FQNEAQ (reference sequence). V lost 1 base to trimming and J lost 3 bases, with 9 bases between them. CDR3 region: CASSLGAGYYGYTF. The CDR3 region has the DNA TGTGCCAGCAGCTTAGGGGCAGGGTACTATGGCTACACCTTC.

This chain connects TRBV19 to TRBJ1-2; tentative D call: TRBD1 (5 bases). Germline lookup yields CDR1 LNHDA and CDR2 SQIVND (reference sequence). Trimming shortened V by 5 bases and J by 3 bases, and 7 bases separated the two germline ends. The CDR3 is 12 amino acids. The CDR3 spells CASSLTDYGYTF. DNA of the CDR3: TGTGCCAGTAGTTTGACAGACTATGGCTACACCTTC.

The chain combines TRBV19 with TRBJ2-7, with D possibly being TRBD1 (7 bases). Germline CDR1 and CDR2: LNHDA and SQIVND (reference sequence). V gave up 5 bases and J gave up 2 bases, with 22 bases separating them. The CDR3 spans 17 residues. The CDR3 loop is CASSSRQGLNFPYEQYF. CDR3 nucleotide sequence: TGTGCCAGTAGTTCGAGACAGGGACTTAACTTTCCCTACGAGCAGTACTTC.

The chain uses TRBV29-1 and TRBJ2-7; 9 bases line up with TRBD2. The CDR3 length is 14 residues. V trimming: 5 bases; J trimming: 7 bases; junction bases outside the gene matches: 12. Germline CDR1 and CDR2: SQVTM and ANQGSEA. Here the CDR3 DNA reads TGCAGCGTTAGACTAGCGGATTGGCGGTGGGAGCAGTACTTC. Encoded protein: CSVRLADWRWEQYF.